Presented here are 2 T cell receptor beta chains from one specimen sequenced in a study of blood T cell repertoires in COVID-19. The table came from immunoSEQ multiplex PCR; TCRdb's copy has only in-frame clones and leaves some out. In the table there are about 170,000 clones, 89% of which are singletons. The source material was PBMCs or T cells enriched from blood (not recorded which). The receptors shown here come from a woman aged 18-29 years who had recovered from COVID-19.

The DNA of the CDR3 is TGTGCCAGCAGCGTCCCGACACCCGGACTAGCGGGAGGCTACTCCTACGAGCAGTACTTC. Protein: CASSVPTPGLAGGYSYEQYF. The J gene is TRBJ2-7, the V gene TRBV9; TRBD2 matches 14 bases. Trimming took 2 bases from V and 0 from J; bases not matched to a gene: 13. CDR1 and CDR2 (germline): SGDLS, YYNGEE. The CDR3 totals 20 residues.

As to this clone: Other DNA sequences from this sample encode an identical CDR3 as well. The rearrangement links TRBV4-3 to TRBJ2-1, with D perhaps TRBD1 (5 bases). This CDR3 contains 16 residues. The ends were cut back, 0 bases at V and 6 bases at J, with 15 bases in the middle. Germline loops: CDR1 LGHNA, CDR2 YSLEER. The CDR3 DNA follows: TGCGCCAGCAGCCAAGATTTAGGGCAGGGTGGCAATGAGCAGTTCTTC. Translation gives CASSQDLGQGGNEQFF.